These T cell receptor beta chains were read from a single sample in a study of CD8 T cells in ankylosing spondylitis. TCRdb re-derived calls from the 5' RACE reads in MiXCR, one entry per CDR3 protein. Among around 340,000 distinct CDR3 sequences listed, 14% to 15% were seen once. Sequenced: blood, either unsorted or a sorted T cell fraction (not recorded which). The receptor source for this set is a male donor with ankylosing spondylitis or in good health (not recorded which). CDR3s include the opening cysteine and the closing phenylalanine or tryptophan. A D gene is named only where the DNA matches it firmly. Size tells how often a clone was seen (once, few, many) or the class of an expanded clone, and some rows leave it out.

TRBJ2-5 . . TRBV5-5 TGTGCCAGCCGTCTCTGGGGGGCCCAAGAGACCCAGTACTTC CASRLWGAQETQYF
TRBJ1-2 . many TRBV29-1 TGCAGCGTTGGTTCACAGGGATATGGCTACACCTTC CSVGSQGYGYTF
TRBJ2-5 TRBD2 few TRBV20-1 TGCAGTGCTAGGAGGCTAGCGGGGCGGGAGACCCAGTACTTC CSARRLAGRETQYF
TRBJ1-1 . few TRBV6-1 TGTGCCAGCAGCGGACCGGTGAACACTGAAGCTTTCTTT CASSGPVNTEAFF
TRBJ1-5 . many TRBV29-1 TGCAGCGACAAAACAGGGAACCGTAGTGGGCCCCAGCATTTT CSDKTGNRSGPQHF
TRBJ2-7 . . TRBV12-3/TRBV12-4 TGTGCCAGCAGTTTAGCAGGGGGAATATCCGAGCAGTACTTC CASSLAGGISEQYF
TRBJ2-3 TRBD2 few TRBV28 TGTGCCAGCAGTTTTGGGCTAGCGGGAGTGGATACGCAGTATTTT CASSFGLAGVDTQYF
TRBJ2-7 . many TRBV12-3/TRBV12-4 TGTGCCAGCAGTTCCTCCCTCAGGGGTTCCTACGAGCAGTACTTC CASSSSLRGSYEQYF
TRBJ1-6 . . TRBV11-2 TGTGCCAGCAGCTTAGCCGATGGTAGGACCAATTCACCCCTCCACTTT CASSLADGRTNSPLHF
TRBJ1-4 TRBD1 few TRBV7-9 TGTGCCAGCAGCTTAGAGGGACAGCTTAATGAAAAACTGTTTTTT CASSLEGQLNEKLFF
TRBJ2-2 TRBD2 few TRBV5-1 TGCGCCAGCAGCCAAGGGGCCGGGACTAGCACCGGGGAGCTGTTTTTT CASSQGAGTSTGELFF
TRBJ1-2 . . TRBV10-3 TGTGCCATCAGTGAGTCGCAAGCAAACTATGGCTACACCTTC CAISESQANYGYTF
TRBJ1-1 . few TRBV4-1 TGCGCCAGCAGCGGAGGAACCCCCGGGGGAGCGACTGAAGCTTTCTTT CASSGGTPGGATEAFF
TRBJ2-3 . . TRBV3-1 TGTGCCAGCAGCGAGTTGAAGCAATCTAGCACAGATACGCAGTATTTT CASSELKQSSTDTQYF
TRBJ1-1 . . TRBV5-1 TGCGCCAGCAGCTTGTTGGGGGAGTTCGGCACTGAAGCTTTCTTT CASSLLGEFGTEAFF
TRBJ1-1 . few TRBV5-4 TGTGCCAGCACTACGGGACCAGGGCAAAGGCTTACTGAAGCTTTCTTT CASTTGPGQRLTEAFF
TRBJ2-1 . . TRBV5-6 TGTGCCAGCAGCAAGGGACTCCGGGATGAGCAGTTCTTC CASSKGLRDEQFF
TRBJ2-3 . few TRBV6-1 TGTGCCAGCACAAGGTTTGCAGGGACAGATACGCAGTATTTT CASTRFAGTDTQYF
TRBJ1-5 TRBD1 . TRBV4-1 TGCGCCAGCAGCCAGTACACGGACAGGGCCGAATATAGCAATCAGCCCCAGCATTTT CASSQYTDRAEYSNQPQHF
TRBJ1-1 TRBD1 many TRBV3-1 TGTGCCAGCAGCCTTGACAGGGGCCTAAGGAACACTGAAGCTTTCTTT CASSLDRGLRNTEAFF
TRBJ2-2 . . TRBV5-1 TGCGCCAGCAGTTTCCGCACCCCGAACACCGGGGAGCTGTTTTTT CASSFRTPNTGELFF
TRBJ1-2 TRBD1 . TRBV4-1 TGCGCCAGCAGCCAAGGAGGGGGACAGGGCTACACCTTC CASSQGGGQGYTF
TRBJ2-5 TRBD2 few TRBV12-3/TRBV12-4 TGTGCCAGCAGTTCGTCCCCGGGACTAGCGGGAGAAGAGACCCAGTACTTC CASSSSPGLAGEETQYF
TRBJ1-3 . few TRBV6-1 TGTGCCACCTGCTGGGACGTCGAGGACACCATATATTTT CATCWDVEDTIYF
TRBJ1-5 . few TRBV18 TGTGCCAGCTCACCGTCGCCGGGGGCGCGAGGTCAGCCCCAGCATTTT CASSPSPGARGQPQHF
TRBJ1-5 . . TRBV10-3 TGTGCCATCAGTGTGTCCGCGGATCCACAGCCCCAGCATTTT CAISVSADPQPQHF
TRBJ1-4 . . TRBV9 TGTGCCAGCAGCAGGGACGTGGGAAAACTGTTTTTT CASSRDVGKLFF
TRBJ2-7 . . TRBV21-1 TGTGCCAGCAGGGCAGGGGACGAGCAGTACTTC CASRAGDEQYF
TRBJ1-5 . few TRBV5-5 TGTGCCAGCAGCTTAGGGGCGGGAAATAGCAATCAGCCCCAGCATTTT CASSLGAGNSNQPQHF
TRBJ2-7 TRBD1 . TRBV20-1 TGCAGTGCTAGAGGTACTACATTACGGGACAGGGGGCGCGAGCAGTACTTC CSARGTTLRDRGREQYF
TRBJ2-1 . . TRBV2 TGTGCCAGCAGTCGTGATTGGGATGAGCAGTTCTTC CASSRDWDEQFF
TRBJ2-7 TRBD2 many TRBV4-2 TGTGCCAGCAACCCGGGACTAGCAAACTACGAGCAGTACTTC CASNPGLANYEQYF
TRBJ2-1 TRBD1 many TRBV7-2 TGTGCCAGCAGCGCAGCCGGGACAGGTTCGATGGAGCAGTTCTTC CASSAAGTGSMEQFF
TRBJ1-6 . . TRBV5-1 TGCGCCAGCAGCTTGGAGCCAGGGACCAATTCACCCCTCCACTTT CASSLEPGTNSPLHF
TRBJ2-5 TRBD2 . TRBV9 TGTGCCAGCAGCGTAGCTACCCGGGCTAGCGGGTCCCAAGAGACCCAGTACTTC CASSVATRASGSQETQYF
TRBJ1-2 . many TRBV20-1 TGCAGTGCCCCGGACCCCGGAGGCTATGGCTACACCTTC CSAPDPGGYGYTF
TRBJ2-3 . few TRBV9 TGTGCCAGCAGCGTAAAAGGGGGCACAGATACGCAGTATTTT CASSVKGGTDTQYF
TRBJ1-2 . few TRBV2 TGTGCCAGCAGTGAAGCGACATATGGCTACACCTTC CASSEATYGYTF
TRBJ2-7 . few TRBV6-5 TGTGCCAGCAGTTACTCGTTGGATCGAGGGGAGCAGTACTTC CASSYSLDRGEQYF
TRBJ1-6 . . TRBV27 TGTGCCAGCAGGAAGACAGAGTATAATTCACCCCTCCACTTT CASRKTEYNSPLHF
TRBJ1-1 . . TRBV5-1 TGCGCCAGCAGCTTGGTGGACACTACTGAAGCTTTCTTT CASSLVDTTEAFF
TRBJ2-7 . few TRBV5-6 TGTGCCAGCAGCCGGGACATTCTTTACGAGCAGTACTTC CASSRDILYEQYF
TRBJ1-2 . many TRBV3-1 TGTGCCAGCAGCCTATCTGAGGGGGGCTACACCTTC CASSLSEGGYTF
TRBJ2-5 TRBD2 . TRBV7-9 TGTGCCAGCAGCTCTCCTAGCGGGAGGGGTCAAGAGACCCAGTACTTC CASSSPSGRGQETQYF
TRBJ2-2 . few TRBV4-2 TGTGCCAGCAGCCAGAGGCAGTACACCGGGGAGCTGTTTTTT CASSQRQYTGELFF
TRBJ1-1 TRBD1 many TRBV20-1 TGCAGTGCTCCGGGACAGGAAGGGTATGGGGCTTTCTTT CSAPGQEGYGAFF
TRBJ1-2 . . TRBV12-3/TRBV12-4 TGTGCCAGCAGTTTGGTCGCTTACGGGGGCTATGGCTACACCTTC CASSLVAYGGYGYTF
TRBJ2-1 . . TRBV12-3/TRBV12-4 TGTGCCAGCAGGACCGGACAGAGCTACAATGAGCAGTTCTTC CASRTGQSYNEQFF
TRBJ2-7 . . TRBV11-3 TGTGCCAGCAGCTTCCAGGGTGGGGCCTACGAGCAGTACTTC CASSFQGGAYEQYF
TRBJ2-3 TRBD2 . TRBV4-1 TGCGCCAGCAGCCAAGATAGGATAGCGGGGGTCCTTCGCACAGATACGCAGTATTTT CASSQDRIAGVLRTDTQYF
TRBJ1-3 . . TRBV7-9 TGTGCCAGCAGCTTTCGAGGCGCTTCTGGAAACACCATATATTTT CASSFRGASGNTIYF
TRBJ2-7 TRBD2 few TRBV20-1 TGCAGTGCTAGAGACCTAGCGGGGTACGAGCAGTACTTC CSARDLAGYEQYF